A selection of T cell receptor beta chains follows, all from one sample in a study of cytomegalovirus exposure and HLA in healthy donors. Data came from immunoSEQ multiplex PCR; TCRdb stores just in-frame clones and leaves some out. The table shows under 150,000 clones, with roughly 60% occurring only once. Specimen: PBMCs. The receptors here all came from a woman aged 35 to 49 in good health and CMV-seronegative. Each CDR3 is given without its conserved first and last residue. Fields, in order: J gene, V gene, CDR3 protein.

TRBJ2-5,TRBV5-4,ASSFGVAGETQY
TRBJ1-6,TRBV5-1,ASSLVTEANSPLH
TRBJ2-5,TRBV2,ASSEPPSRGETQY
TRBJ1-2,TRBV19,ASSIEEGAGGYT
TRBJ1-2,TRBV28,ASSSSGLDYGYT
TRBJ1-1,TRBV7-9,ASSLAQGQNTEAF
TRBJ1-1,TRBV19,ASRVGDRVNTEAF
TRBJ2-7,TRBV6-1,ASSLIGGYEQY
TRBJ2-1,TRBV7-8,ASSLELVAGGNEQF
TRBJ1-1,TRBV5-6,ASSLTVNTEAF
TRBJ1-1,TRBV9,ASSVDGGQNTEAF
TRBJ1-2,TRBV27,ASSPSLPGGVGYGYT
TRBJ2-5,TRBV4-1,ASSVPGNKETQY
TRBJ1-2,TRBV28,ASSLLPRQARPTP
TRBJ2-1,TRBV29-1,SVRGASGGLNSYNEQF
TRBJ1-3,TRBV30,AWNRGTTSGNTIY
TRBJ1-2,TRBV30,AWSDRGWGATDEGYT
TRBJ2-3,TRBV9,ASSDNTDTQY
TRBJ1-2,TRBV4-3,ASSQTLGQGVNYGYT
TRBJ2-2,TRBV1,TSSPLRRGGGELF
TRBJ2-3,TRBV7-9,ASQGTDTQY
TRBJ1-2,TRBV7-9,ASSLQGGPISDT
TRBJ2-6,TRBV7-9,ASSPSASGGASGANVLT
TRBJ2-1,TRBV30,AWGGAGFNEQF
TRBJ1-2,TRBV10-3,AISSTEANYGYT
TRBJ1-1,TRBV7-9,ASSLGGGIEAF
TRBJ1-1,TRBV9,ASSVGQRNTEAF
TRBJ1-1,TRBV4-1,ASSQFGQGATEAF
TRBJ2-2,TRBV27,ASSLEAGNTGELF
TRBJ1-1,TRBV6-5,ASSYSYRGNTEAF
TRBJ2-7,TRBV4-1,ASSQEAGGTYEQY
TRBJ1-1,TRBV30,AWSNGHEAF
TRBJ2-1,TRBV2,ASSAGGASGGRASEQF
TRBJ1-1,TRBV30,AWRTPPRDRGMNTEAF
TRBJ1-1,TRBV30,AWGRGGNTEAF
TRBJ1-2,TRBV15,ATSPIDRQPNYGYT
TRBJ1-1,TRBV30,AWRGTGPTEAF
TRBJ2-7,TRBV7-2,ASSYQRGNYEQY
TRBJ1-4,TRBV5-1,ASSPGTGGQEKLF
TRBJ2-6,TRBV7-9,ASIYSKGAGANVLT
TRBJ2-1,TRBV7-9,ASSFTLWAGGPAEQF
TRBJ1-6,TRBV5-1,ASSNEGSYNSPLH
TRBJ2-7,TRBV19,ASTPAGTGLREQY
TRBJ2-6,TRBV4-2,ASSQDITEPSSGANVLT
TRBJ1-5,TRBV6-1,ASSEGQGFFGQPQH
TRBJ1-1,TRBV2,ASSEGRAEAF
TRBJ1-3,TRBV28,ASKPQGLAGNTIY
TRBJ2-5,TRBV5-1,ASSSRGKGTKETQY
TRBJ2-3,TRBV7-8,ASSTRAGGSPDTQY
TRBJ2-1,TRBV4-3,ASSQEGEFSYNEQF
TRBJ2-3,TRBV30,AWSFRGTDTQY
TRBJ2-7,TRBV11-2,ASSLDRQGYEQY